This T cell receptor beta chain was profiled in a study of cytomegalovirus exposure and HLA in healthy donors. Study-level points and caveats: Several top significant clusters appeared, in a later analysis, to be linked to common viral pathogens. A list of about 180 TCR beta chains associated with cytomegalovirus was given.

Points on this clone: Its specificity is unknown.

The CDR3 is 14 amino acids. The V gene's germline CDR1 is SGHTA and CDR2 FQGTGA. J was trimmed by 3 bases and V by 5 bases; bases with no gene match: 5. The study ran its PCR with 60 Vbeta and 13 Jbeta primers. In the authors' workflow: A later analysis counted around 74 million unique TCR beta chains, about 10 million shared. TCRdb's copy holds only in-frame clones and misses some; the assay was immunoSEQ multiplex PCR. V, J and clone size derive from that table, while D and trimming were established from the DNA sequence. This sample has some 130,000 clones; approximately 85% occur once, and the top ten carry about 11%.

This TCR was sampled from a male donor in good health and CMV-seropositive. The V gene is TRBV7-3, the J gene TRBJ2-3, with 7 bases matching TRBD1. The sequenced sample was PBMCs. This chain's CDR3 is CASSASQGTDTQYF. CDR3 sequence (DNA): TGTGCCAGCAGCGCCTCACAGGGGACAGATACGCAGTATTTT.